The T cell receptor beta chain under discussion was sequenced for a study of T cell responses to AZD1222 COVID-19 vaccine. The V gene's germline CDR1 is MDHEN and CDR2 SYDVKM. Trimming took 6 bases from V and 4 from J, leaving 12 bases between them. This CDR3 is 13 amino acids long. Generated by immunoSEQ multiplex PCR, the TCRdb table keeps only in-frame clones and is missing some. Found here are roughly 120,000 clones, around 83% of them singletons; the top ten hold 3.5% to 5.5%. The rearrangement uses TRBV28 and TRBJ1-2; D is uncertain. The clonotype was recovered from an adult who received the AZD1222 COVID-19 vaccine. This specimen consisted of peripheral blood, obtained 28 days after the second AZD1222 dose. CDR3 loop: CASSPRLSYGYTF. The CDR3 DNA is TGTGCCAGCAGCCCTCGGCTCTCCTATGGCTACACCTTC.